What follows are 8 T cell receptor beta chains derived from one specimen sequenced in a study of shared clonotypes between healthy human individuals. Clones were read by immunoSEQ multiplex PCR, and TCRdb kept only the in-frame ones, dropping some. The sample lists about 680,000 clones, 92% seen once, with approximately 24% in the top ten. Naive CD8 populations comprised CD45RO-negative cells positively selected for CCR7, excluding terminally differentiated effector memory CD45RA+ cells. The sample was naive CD8+ T cells sorted from blood. These receptors were taken from a man in his thirties or forties in good health.

The chain combines TRBV6-6 with TRBJ2-1, with D perhaps matching TRBD2 (6 bases). Germline V gene lookup returns CDR1 MNHNY and CDR2 SVGAGI (reference sequence). V lost 0 bases and J 6 bases, leaving 12 bases between the germline ends. There are 15 residues in the CDR3. CDR3 protein: CASSYSLEGPNEQFF. CDR3 nucleotides: TGTGCCAGCAGTTACTCGTTGGAGGGGCCCAATGAGCAGTTCTTC.

V is TRBV10-1 and J is TRBJ2-1; 10 bases map to TRBD1. CDR1 and CDR2 from the germline V gene are WNHNN and SYGVQD (reference sequence). V shed 2 bases, J shed 8 bases, and the junction held 9 bases outside the gene matches. The CDR3 runs to 16 residues. CDR3 in DNA: TGCGCCAGCAGTGAGCGCCCCGGGGACAGGGGTCATGAGCAGTTCTTC. Its translation: CASSERPGDRGHEQFF.

The chain combines TRBV13 with TRBJ2-5; D is ambiguous. V was trimmed by 5 bases and J by 6 bases, leaving 10 bases between them. The CDR3 runs 12 residues. The germline V gene encodes CDR1 PRHDT and CDR2 FYEKMQ (reference sequence). CDR3 region: CASSPPQKTQYF. The CDR3 nucleotides read TGTGCCAGCAGCCCTCCGCAAAAGACCCAGTACTTC.

This clone appeared a single time. This sequence joins TRBV5-1 and TRBJ1-1, with D possibly TRBD1 on 5 matching bases. In germline, CDR1 is SGHRS, CDR2 YFSETQ. Trimming stripped 5 bases from V and 4 bases from J, with 12 bases between. The CDR3 spans 13 residues. CDR3 bases: TGCGCCAGCAGTGGGGGTATAGGCACTGAAGCTTTCTTT. Protein sequence: CASSGGIGTEAFF. Filled out from reference TRBV5-1 and TRBJ1-1, the complete variable domain reads KAGVTQTPRYLIKTRGQQVTLSCSPISGHRSVSWYQQTPGQGLQFLFEYFSETQRNKGNFPGRFSGRQFSNSRSEMNVSTLELGDSALYLCASSGGIGTEAFFGQGTRLTVV.

Points on this clone: Within the sample, other DNA sequences also encode this same CDR3. J is TRBJ2-1 and V is TRBV25-1, with D hard to call. CDR1 is MGHDK, CDR2 SYGVNS, per germline. Trimming took off 4 bases at V and 7 bases at J, with 5 bases between the two ends. The CDR3 spans 11 residues. The CDR3: CASSAGNEQFF. The CDR3 nucleotides are TGTGCCAGCAGTGCCGGGAATGAGCAGTTCTTC.

The chain has TRBV4-1 and TRBJ2-4; D remains unclear. Germline lookup yields CDR1 MGHRA and CDR2 YSYEKL. Trimming shortened V by 4 bases and J by 4 bases, and 14 bases separated the two germline ends. CDR3 length: 15 amino acids. The CDR3 bases are TGCGCCAGCAGCCCCTCTAAACGGATTAAAAACATTCAGTACTTC. Translation: CASSPSKRIKNIQYF.

The chain employs TRBV19 and TRBJ2-1; D gene ambiguous. Per the germline V gene, CDR1 is LNHDA and CDR2 is SQIVND (reference sequence). Trimming cost V 5 bases and J 0 bases, with 14 bases left between them. This CDR3 region has 16 residues. Here the CDR3 DNA reads TGTGCCAGTAGTCGGGTAGCTCATGACTCCTACAATGAGCAGTTCTTC. Amino acids: CASSRVAHDSYNEQFF.

The chain uses TRBV4-2 and TRBJ2-5; 7 positions match TRBD2. This CDR3 contains 15 residues. Losses at the gene ends were 4 bases for V and 2 bases for J; bases not matched to a gene: 7. The germline V gene has CDR1 LGHNA and CDR2 YNFKEQ. This CDR3 is CASSPRLAEQETQYF. Here the CDR3 DNA reads TGTGCCAGCAGCCCCCGCCTAGCGGAACAAGAGACCCAGTACTTC.